This T cell receptor beta chain was documented in a study of shared clonotypes between healthy human individuals. Germline values: CDR1 SEHNR, CDR2 FQNEAQ (reference sequence). The CDR3 is 16 amino acids. V lost 4 bases and J 2 bases, leaving 15 bases between the germline ends. Regarding the study as a whole: Naive subsets generally exceeded memory subsets in estimated richness.

This clone was counted at least ten times. Its antigen is as yet unknown. Data came from immunoSEQ multiplex PCR; TCRdb stores just in-frame clones and leaves some out. The sample comprises under 850,000 clones, over 60% of which are singletons, and under 2% rests with the top ten. The clonotype was recovered from a woman aged 30 to 39 in good health. The V and J genes are TRBV7-9 and TRBJ1-3; a weak D match, TRBD1 (5 bases). Sequenced: memory CD4+ T cells sorted from blood. The subset was: CD45RA-negative fraction. CDR3 bases: TGTGCCAGCAGCTCCCTCAAATCGGGGCCTGGAAACACCATATATTTT. Its translation is CASSSLKSGPGNTIYF.